These 26 T cell receptor beta chains originate from one sample sequenced in a study of cytomegalovirus exposure and HLA in healthy donors. The table came from immunoSEQ multiplex PCR; TCRdb's copy has only in-frame clones and leaves some out. Altogether about 190,000 clones are present, roughly 82% being singletons, with the ten largest covering more than 1.4%. The sequencing sample was made of PBMCs. The source of these receptors is a woman between 18 and 29 years old in good health and CMV-seronegative.

V is TRBV19 and J is TRBJ2-3; 10 bases are a match to TRBD1. This CDR3 is 15 amino acids long. CDR1 and CDR2 from the germline V gene are LNHDA and SQIVND (reference sequence). The trim removed 10 bases at V and 5 bases at J, leaving 12 bases unmatched. CDR3 bases: TGTGCCAACGACAGGGGGCCGAGTCTGCAAGATACGCAGTATTTT. Translation: CANDRGPSLQDTQYF. Variable domain in full (rest from reference TRBV19 and TRBJ2-3): DGGITQSPKYLFRKEGQNVTLSCEQNLNHDAMYWYRQDPGQGLRLIYYSQIVNDFQKGDIAEGYSVSREKKESFPLTVTSAQKNPTAFYLCANDRGPSLQDTQYFGPGTRLTVL.

This chain connects TRBV4-1 to TRBJ2-3; tentatively, D is TRBD2 (5 bases). Trimming stripped 1 base from V and 6 bases from J, with 8 bases between. The CDR3 is 13 amino acids. Germline lookup yields CDR1 MGHRA and CDR2 YSYEKL. CDR3 in DNA: TGCGCCAGCAGCCAAGTGGGAGAGGATACGCAGTATTTT. Translating it yields CASSQVGEDTQYF.

This chain uses TRBV6-6 with TRBJ1-5; no clear D gene. The CDR3 has 14 residues. The germline CDR1 and CDR2 sequences are MNHNY and SVGAGI (reference sequence). Trimming removed 4 bases from V and 1 base from J, with 8 bases in between. The CDR3 loop is CASSLPVSNQPQHF. In DNA form, the CDR3 reads TGTGCCAGCAGTTTACCAGTGAGCAATCAGCCCCAGCATTTT.

The chain recombines TRBV29-1 with TRBJ2-1, with 8 bases matching TRBD1. V dropped 3 bases and J dropped 8; count of bases not matched to a gene: 12. The germline V gene encodes CDR1 SQVTM and CDR2 ANQGSEA. There are 15 residues in the CDR3. The CDR3 spells CSVEFTGGGTDEQFF. As DNA, the CDR3 is TGCAGCGTTGAGTTCACAGGGGGTGGTACGGATGAGCAGTTCTTC.

The chain is built from TRBV2 and TRBJ2-7; 8 bases line up with TRBD2. V lost 3 bases and J lost 0; bases outside the gene matches: 10. The CDR3 extends over 17 amino acids. Germline CDR1 SNHLY, CDR2 FYNNEI. In nucleotides, the CDR3 is TGTGCCAGCAGTGAGGGGGCTAGCGGGTTGAGCTCCTACGAGCAGTACTTC. This encodes CASSEGASGLSSYEQYF.

The genes are TRBV5-5 and TRBJ2-7; 7 nucleotides agree with TRBD1. Germline trimming cut 1 base from V and 4 bases from J; bases unmatched to any gene: 2. CDR1 and CDR2 from the germline V gene are SGHKS and YYEKEE (reference sequence). The length of the CDR3 is 13 residues. The CDR3 region is CASSLPGGYEQYF. Written as DNA, the CDR3 is TGTGCCAGCAGCTTGCCAGGGGGTTACGAGCAGTACTTC. The variable domain in full, completed from reference TRBV5-5 and TRBJ2-7, reads DAGVTQSPTHLIKTRGQQVTLRCSPISGHKSVSWYQQVLGQGPQFIFQYYEKEERGRGNFPDRFSARQFPNYSSELNVNALLLGDSALYLCASSLPGGYEQYFGPGTRLTVT.

The gene calls are TRBV19 and TRBJ2-1; 7 nucleotides match TRBD2. This CDR3 spans 15 amino acids. Trimming at V came to 6 bases and at J to 3 bases, leaving 8 bases not matched to a gene. Per germline, CDR1 LNHDA and CDR2 SQIVND (reference sequence). For the CDR3, the DNA is TGTGCCAGTAGCTTGCGGGAGACAGTCTACAATGAGCAGTTCTTC. Amino acid sequence: CASSLRETVYNEQFF.

Only one count was recorded for this clone. The chain links TRBV9 to TRBJ1-4, with 10 nucleotides matching TRBD1. J was trimmed by 8 bases and V by 4 bases; bases with no gene match: 11. The germline V gene has CDR1 SGDLS and CDR2 YYNGEE. This CDR3 has 16 residues. Here the CDR3 reads CASSPRQGARGEKLFF. In DNA, the CDR3 is TGTGCCAGCAGCCCTCGACAGGGGGCAAGAGGGGAAAAACTGTTTTTT. The full variable domain, rest sourced from reference TRBV9 and TRBJ1-4, is DSGVTQTPKHLITATGQRVTLRCSPRSGDLSVYWYQQSLDQGLQFLIQYYNGEERAKGNILERFSAQQFPDLHSELNLSSLELGDSALYFCASSPRQGARGEKLFFGSGTQLSVL.

This sequence joins TRBV6-4 and TRBJ1-2, with TRBD1 matching 7 bases. This CDR3 is 15 amino acids long. Losses at the gene ends were 4 bases for V and 8 bases for J; bases not matched to a gene: 13. Germline V CDR1 and CDR2: MRHNA, SNTAGT. DNA of the CDR3: TGTGCCAGCAGTGTCAGGGACAGCGGACCATCCGGCTACACCTTC. This encodes CASSVRDSGPSGYTF.

The CDR3 spells CASSYSFGETYGYTF. The DNA for the CDR3 is TGTGCCAGCAGTTACTCGTTCGGGGAAACCTATGGCTACACCTTC. The V call is TRBV6-5, the J call TRBJ1-2; D gene uncertain. This CDR3 contains 15 residues. V was pared by 0 bases and J by 4 bases, with 12 bases between. Germline V gene sequence: CDR1 MNHEY, CDR2 SVGAGI.

The chain combines TRBV27 with TRBJ2-1; TRBD2 aligns across 9 bases. Per germline, CDR1 MNHEY and CDR2 SMNVEV (reference sequence). V shed 5 bases and J 9 bases; nucleotides not matched to a gene: 11. The CDR3 spans 15 residues. The CDR3 DNA reads as TGTGCCAGCAGTCGAGCGGGGGGAGCCTTGATTGAGCAGTTCTTC. Protein product: CASSRAGGALIEQFF.

The V and J genes are TRBV6-6 and TRBJ1-1; D not resolved. Germline V gives CDR1 MNHNY, CDR2 SVGAGI (reference sequence). CDR3 length equals 14 residues. V was pared by 5 bases and J by 6 bases, with 16 bases between. The CDR3 DNA is TGTGCCAGCAGTCACCAGACATCTCCAGCTGAAGCTTTCTTT. Translating it yields CASSHQTSPAEAFF.

This rearrangement joins TRBV4-1 to TRBJ1-6; D not certain. CDR1 and CDR2 from the germline V gene are MGHRA and YSYEKL. Trimming shortened V by 4 bases and J by 6 bases, and 10 bases separated the two germline ends. This CDR3 is built from 14 residues. CDR3 residues: CASSLWQSNSPLHF. The CDR3, as DNA: TGCGCCAGCAGCCTCTGGCAGTCTAATTCACCCCTCCACTTT.

The CDR3 spells CASSPSGGGYNEQFF. The CDR3 DNA follows: TGCGCCAGCAGCCCCTCTGGGGGGGGTTACAATGAGCAGTTCTTC. The V and J genes are TRBV5-1 and TRBJ2-1, with TRBD2 matching over 7 bases. The CDR3 loop spans 15 amino acids. V was pared by 4 bases and J by 4 bases, with 8 bases of the junction left unmatched. Germline assignment: CDR1 SGHRS and CDR2 YFSETQ. Full variable domain (missing parts from reference TRBV5-1 and TRBJ2-1): KAGVTQTPRYLIKTRGQQVTLSCSPISGHRSVSWYQQTPGQGLQFLFEYFSETQRNKGNFPGRFSGRQFSNSRSEMNVSTLELGDSALYLCASSPSGGGYNEQFFGPGTRLTVL.

This sequence joins TRBV7-7 and TRBJ2-5; TRBD2 aligns across 12 bases. Germline V gene sequence: CDR1 SSHAT, CDR2 FNYEAQ (reference sequence). The CDR3 totals 16 residues. V shed 1 base and J 1 base; nucleotides not matched to a gene: 1. DNA of the CDR3: TGTGCCAGCAGCTTAGGACTAGCGGGGGCCCAAGAGACCCAGTACTTC. Translating gives CASSLGLAGAQETQYF.

As regards this clone: One end of the junction does not line up with germline, which may come from a read error. This chain connects TRBV5-1 to TRBJ2-1; a weak D match, TRBD2 (7 bases). The length of the CDR3 is 14 residues. CDR1 is SGHRS and CDR2 is YFSETQ in the germline V gene. CDR3 protein: CASKGGGSHNEQFF. The CDR3, as DNA: TGCGCCAGCAAGGGCGGGGGCTCCCACAATGAGCAGTTCTTC.

The chain joins TRBV4-1 to TRBJ1-4; TRBD1 might be the D (6 bases). Germline V lookup: CDR1 MGHRA, CDR2 YSYEKL. V was pared by 3 bases and J by 7 bases, with 18 bases between. The CDR3 contains 16 residues. The CDR3 here is CASSQVARTASEKLFF. CDR3 nucleotides: TGCGCCAGCAGCCAGGTGGCTCGGACAGCTAGTGAAAAACTGTTTTTT.

The V gene is TRBV10-3, the J gene TRBJ2-3; tentative D call: TRBD2 (5 bases). V lost 2 bases to trimming and J lost 0 bases, with 15 bases between them. The CDR3 runs 17 residues. The germline V gene encodes CDR1 ENHRY and CDR2 SYGVKD. CDR3 loop: CAISEGVLAGSTDTQYF. Written as DNA, the CDR3 is TGTGCCATCAGTGAGGGGGTGTTGGCGGGCAGCACAGATACGCAGTATTTT.

This clone has only one observation. The chain employs TRBV7-9 and TRBJ2-7; D might be TRBD1 (7 bases). The germline CDR1 and CDR2 sequences are SEHNR and FQNEAQ (reference sequence). The CDR3 length is 19 residues. V was clipped by 5 bases and J by 0 bases, with 26 bases between them. CDR3: CASSLTPTGPRENSYEQYF. The CDR3 coding sequence is TGTGCCAGCAGCCTTACTCCGACAGGGCCGCGGGAAAACTCCTACGAGCAGTACTTC. Complete variable domain (other parts from reference TRBV7-9 and TRBJ2-7): DTGVSQNPRHKITKRGQNVTFRCDPISEHNRLYWYRQTLGQGPEFLTYFQNEAQLEKSRLLSDRFSAERPKGSFSTLEIQRTEQGDSAMYLCASSLTPTGPRENSYEQYFGPGTRLTVT.

The V and J genes are TRBV9 and TRBJ2-7, with 8 bases lining up with TRBD2. The CDR3 is 17 amino acids. The germline CDR1 and CDR2 sequences are SGDLS and YYNGEE. J gave up 0 bases and V 3 bases, and 11 bases lay outside the gene matches. CDR3 coding DNA: TGTGCCAGCAGCGCCACAGCCACTAGCGGATACTCCTACGAGCAGTACTTC. Its protein product is CASSATATSGYSYEQYF.

This chain connects TRBV16 to TRBJ1-1, with a possible D match to TRBD1 (6 bases). The CDR3 loop spans 13 amino acids. Germline CDR1 is KGHSY and CDR2 is FQNENV. V lost 6 bases and J lost 3, with 11 bases in between. The CDR3 DNA follows: TGTGCCAGCAGTCAGGGGCTTTACACTGAAGCTTTCTTT. This codes for CASSQGLYTEAFF.

The chain uses TRBV5-1 and TRBJ1-4; D gene uncertain. V was cut by 2 bases and J by 6 bases, with 11 bases left in between. This CDR3 has 14 residues. Germline assignment: CDR1 SGHRS and CDR2 YFSETQ. In DNA, the CDR3 is TGCGCCAGCAGCTTCTCGGTCGGGGATGAAAAACTGTTTTTT. This translates into CASSFSVGDEKLFF.

The V gene is TRBV6-5, the J gene TRBJ2-2; D is ambiguous. V was pared by 0 bases and J by 4 bases, with 6 bases between. Germline CDR1 reads MNHEY; CDR2 reads SVGAGI. CDR3 length: 14 amino acids. CDR3 nucleotide sequence: TGTGCCAGCAGTTACTCCGCAGTCACCGGGGAGCTGTTTTTT. Residues: CASSYSAVTGELFF.

This clone was recorded a few times. The chain recombines TRBV25-1 with TRBJ2-7; 9 bases map to TRBD1. Per the germline V gene, CDR1 is MGHDK and CDR2 is SYGVNS. With 5 bases clipped from V and 6 bases from J, the junction kept 5 bases outside the gene matches. The CDR3 runs 13 residues. The DNA of the CDR3 is TGTGCCAGCAGTCAACAGGGGGCCGGCGAGCAGTACTTC. This gives the protein CASSQQGAGEQYF.

DNA of the CDR3: TGTGCCAGCAGCTTGGGGAATCAGGGGTACACTGAAGCTTTCTTT. It translates to CASSLGNQGYTEAFF. The gene calls are TRBV5-6 and TRBJ1-1; weak D call: TRBD1 (6 bases). This CDR3 is built from 15 residues. Looked up from germline, CDR1 is SGHDT and CDR2 is YYEEEE. The germline V and J ends were trimmed by 0 bases and 3 bases, with 12 bases remaining between them.

This sequence joins TRBV27 and TRBJ1-1, with a possible D match to TRBD1 (5 bases). This CDR3 comprises 15 residues. With 3 bases removed from V and 5 bases from J, the gap between germline ends came to 16 bases. The germline gives CDR1 MNHEY, CDR2 SMNVEV (reference sequence). This chain's CDR3 is CASSFGGTRGTEAFF. CDR3 bases: TGTGCCAGCAGTTTCGGGGGAACGAGAGGGACTGAAGCTTTCTTT.